This TCR beta chain was observed in a study of cytomegalovirus exposure and HLA in healthy donors. Across the whole study: Prior work identified roughly 120 million unique TCR beta sequences in some 180 million T cells.

The PCR had 60 Vbeta and 13 Jbeta primers. Some clones are missing from TCRdb's copy, which holds only in-frame ones; the method was immunoSEQ multiplex PCR. The data contain 50,000 or so clones, approximately 80% of them singletons. This clone was found a few times. CDR3 length: 13 amino acids. V gave up 4 bases and J gave up 8 bases; unmatched junction bases: 7. CDR1 is SGHDN and CDR2 is FVKESK in the germline V gene. The sequenced material came from PBMCs. The chain combines TRBV14 with TRBJ1-2, with TRBD1 matching 7 bases. The origin of this receptor is a female donor in good health and CMV-seronegative. The CDR3 loop is CASSPQGIGGYTF. CDR3 nucleotides: TGTGCCAGCAGCCCACAGGGGATAGGAGGCTACACCTTC.